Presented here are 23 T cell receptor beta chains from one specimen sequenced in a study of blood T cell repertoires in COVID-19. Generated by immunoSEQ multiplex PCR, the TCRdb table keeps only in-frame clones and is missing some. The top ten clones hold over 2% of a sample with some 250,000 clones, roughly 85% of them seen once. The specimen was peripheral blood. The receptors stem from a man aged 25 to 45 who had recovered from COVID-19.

The CDR3 here is CASFRDSQETQYF. The CDR3 DNA reads as TGTGCCAGCTTCCGGGACTCCCAAGAGACCCAGTACTTC. This rearrangement joins TRBV2 to TRBJ2-5, with a tentative D call TRBD2 (6 bases). This CDR3 is built from 13 residues. V shed 8 bases and J shed 1 base, with 11 bases lying between them. Germline V gives CDR1 SNHLY, CDR2 FYNNEI.

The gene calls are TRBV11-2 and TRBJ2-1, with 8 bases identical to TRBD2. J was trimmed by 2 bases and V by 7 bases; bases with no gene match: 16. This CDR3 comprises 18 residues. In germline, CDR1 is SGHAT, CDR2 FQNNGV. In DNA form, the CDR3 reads TGTGCCAGCATGGGAGGGTTAGGCGGGGGGATCGCCTACAATGAGCAGTTCTTC. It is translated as CASMGGLGGGIAYNEQFF.

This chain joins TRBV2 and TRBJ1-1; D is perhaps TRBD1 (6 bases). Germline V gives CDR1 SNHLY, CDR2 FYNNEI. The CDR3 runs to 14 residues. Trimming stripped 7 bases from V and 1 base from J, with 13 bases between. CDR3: CASTDRTANTEAFF. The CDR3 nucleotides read TGTGCCAGCACCGATCGGACAGCGAACACTGAAGCTTTCTTT.

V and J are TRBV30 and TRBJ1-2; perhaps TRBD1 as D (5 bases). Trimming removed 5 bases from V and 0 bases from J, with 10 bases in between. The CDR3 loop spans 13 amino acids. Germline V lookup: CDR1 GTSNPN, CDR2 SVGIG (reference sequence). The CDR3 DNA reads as TGTGCCTGGGCGACAGAAGCTAACTATGGCTACACCTTC. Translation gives CAWATEANYGYTF.

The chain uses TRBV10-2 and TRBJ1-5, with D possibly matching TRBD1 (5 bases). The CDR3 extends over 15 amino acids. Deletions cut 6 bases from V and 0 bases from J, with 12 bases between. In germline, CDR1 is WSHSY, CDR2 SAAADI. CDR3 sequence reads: CASRGGDGSNQPQHF. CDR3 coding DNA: TGCGCCAGCAGGGGGGGGGACGGTAGCAATCAGCCCCAGCATTTT.

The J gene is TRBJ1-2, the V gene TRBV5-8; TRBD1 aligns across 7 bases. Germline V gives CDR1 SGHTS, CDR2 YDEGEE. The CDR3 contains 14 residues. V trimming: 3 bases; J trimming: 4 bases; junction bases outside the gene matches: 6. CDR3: CASSWATGVYGYTF. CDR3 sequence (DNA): TGTGCCAGCAGCTGGGCAACAGGGGTCTATGGCTACACCTTC.

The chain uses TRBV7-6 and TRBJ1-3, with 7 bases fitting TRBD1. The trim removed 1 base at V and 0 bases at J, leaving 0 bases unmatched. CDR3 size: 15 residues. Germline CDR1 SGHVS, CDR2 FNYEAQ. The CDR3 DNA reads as TGTGCCAGCAGCTTAGACAGGGGCTCTGGAAACACCATATATTTT. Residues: CASSLDRGSGNTIYF.

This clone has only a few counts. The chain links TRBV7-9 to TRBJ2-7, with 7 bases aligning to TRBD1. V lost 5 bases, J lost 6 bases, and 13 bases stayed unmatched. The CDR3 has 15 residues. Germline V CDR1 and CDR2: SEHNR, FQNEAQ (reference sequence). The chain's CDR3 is CASSLSNLGQFEQYF. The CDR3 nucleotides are TGTGCCAGCAGCCTAAGCAACCTGGGACAGTTCGAGCAGTACTTC.

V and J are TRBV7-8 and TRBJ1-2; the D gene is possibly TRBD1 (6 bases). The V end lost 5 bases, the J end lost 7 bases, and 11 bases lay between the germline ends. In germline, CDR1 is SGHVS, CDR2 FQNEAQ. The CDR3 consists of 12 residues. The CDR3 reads CASSPDRSGYTF. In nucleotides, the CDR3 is TGTGCCAGCAGCCCTGACAGGAGTGGCTACACCTTC. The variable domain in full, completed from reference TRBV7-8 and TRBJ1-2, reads GAGVSQSPRYKVAKRGQDVALRCDPISGHVSLFWYQQALGQGPEFLTYFQNEAQLDKSGLPSDRFFAERPEGSVSTLKIQRTQQEDSAVYLCASSPDRSGYTFGSGTRLTVV.

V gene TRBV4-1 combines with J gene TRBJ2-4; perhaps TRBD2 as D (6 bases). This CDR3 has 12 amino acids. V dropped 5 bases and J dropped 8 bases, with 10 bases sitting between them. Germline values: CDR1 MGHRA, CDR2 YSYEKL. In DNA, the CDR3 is TGCGCCAGCAGCTCGACTAGAGACATTCAGTACTTC. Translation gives CASSSTRDIQYF.

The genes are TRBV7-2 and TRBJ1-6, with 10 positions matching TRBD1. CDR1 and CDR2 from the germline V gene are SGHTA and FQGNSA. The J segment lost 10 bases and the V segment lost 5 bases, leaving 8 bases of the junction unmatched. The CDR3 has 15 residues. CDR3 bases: TGTGCCAGCAGCCGTCAGATGGGACAGGGGTCACCCCTCCACTTT. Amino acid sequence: CASSRQMGQGSPLHF.

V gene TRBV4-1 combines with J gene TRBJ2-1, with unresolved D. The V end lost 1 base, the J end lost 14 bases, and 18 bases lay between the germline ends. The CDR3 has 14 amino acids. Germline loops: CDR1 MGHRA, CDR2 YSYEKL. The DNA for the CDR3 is TGCGCCAGCAGCCAAGCATTAGAATCCATCCAGGAGTTCTTC. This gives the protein CASSQALESIQEFF.

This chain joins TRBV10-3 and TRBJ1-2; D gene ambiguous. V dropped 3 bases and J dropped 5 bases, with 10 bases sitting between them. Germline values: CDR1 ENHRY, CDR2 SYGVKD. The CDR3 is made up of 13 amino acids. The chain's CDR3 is CAISEIQSYGYTF. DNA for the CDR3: TGTGCCATCAGTGAAATCCAGTCTTATGGCTACACCTTC.

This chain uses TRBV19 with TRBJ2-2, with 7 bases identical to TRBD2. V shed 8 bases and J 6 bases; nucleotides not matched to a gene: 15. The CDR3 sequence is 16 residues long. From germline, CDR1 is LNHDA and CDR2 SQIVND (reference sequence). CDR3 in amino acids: CASVRGGEVRAGELFF. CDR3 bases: TGTGCCAGTGTTCGCGGGGGAGAGGTTAGGGCCGGGGAGCTGTTTTTT.

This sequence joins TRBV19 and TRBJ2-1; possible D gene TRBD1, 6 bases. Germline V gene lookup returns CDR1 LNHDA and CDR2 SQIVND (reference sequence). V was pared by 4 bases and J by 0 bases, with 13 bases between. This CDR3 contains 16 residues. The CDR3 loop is CASSTRGPSSYNEQFF. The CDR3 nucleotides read TGTGCCAGTAGTACCAGGGGCCCAAGCTCCTACAATGAGCAGTTCTTC. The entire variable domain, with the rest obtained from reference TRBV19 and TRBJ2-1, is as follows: DGGITQSPKYLFRKEGQNVTLSCEQNLNHDAMYWYRQDPGQGLRLIYYSQIVNDFQKGDIAEGYSVSREKKESFPLTVTSAQKNPTAFYLCASSTRGPSSYNEQFFGPGTRLTVL.

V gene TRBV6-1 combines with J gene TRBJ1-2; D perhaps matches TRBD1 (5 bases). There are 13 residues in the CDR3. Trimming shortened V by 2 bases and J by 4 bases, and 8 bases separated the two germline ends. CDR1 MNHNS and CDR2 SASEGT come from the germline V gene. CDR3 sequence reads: CASSESRAYGYTF. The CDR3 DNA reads TGTGCCAGCAGTGAAAGCAGGGCCTATGGCTACACCTTC.

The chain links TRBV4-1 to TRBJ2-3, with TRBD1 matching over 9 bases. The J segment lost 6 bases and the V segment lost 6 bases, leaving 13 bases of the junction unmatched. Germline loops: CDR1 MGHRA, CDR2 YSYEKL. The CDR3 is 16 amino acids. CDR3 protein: CASRAGTGGTADTQYF. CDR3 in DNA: TGCGCCAGCAGGGCGGGAACAGGGGGCACGGCGGATACGCAGTATTTT.

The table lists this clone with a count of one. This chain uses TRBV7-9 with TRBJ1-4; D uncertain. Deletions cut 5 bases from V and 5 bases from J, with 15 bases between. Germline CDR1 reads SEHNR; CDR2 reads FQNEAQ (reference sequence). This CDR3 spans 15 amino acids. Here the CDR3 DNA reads TGTGCCAGCAGCAACCGACAAATACGGAATGAAAAACTGTTTTTT. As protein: CASSNRQIRNEKLFF.

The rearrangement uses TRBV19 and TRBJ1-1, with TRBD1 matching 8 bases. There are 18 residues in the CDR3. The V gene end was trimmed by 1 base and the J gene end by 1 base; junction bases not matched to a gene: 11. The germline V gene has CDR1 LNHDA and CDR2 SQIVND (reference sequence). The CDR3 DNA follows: TGTGCCAGTAGTATAGTTACAGGACAGGGAATCGGGAACACTGAAGCTTTCTTT. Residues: CASSIVTGQGIGNTEAFF.

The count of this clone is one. Written as DNA, the CDR3 is TGTGCCGCCGCAAGGGGAAGCAATCAGCCCCAGCATTTT. Translation gives CAAARGSNQPQHF. The chain joins TRBV19 to TRBJ1-5, with a weak D call TRBD1 (5 bases). Germline values: CDR1 LNHDA, CDR2 SQIVND (reference sequence). The CDR3 length is 13 residues. V lost 11 bases to trimming and J lost 1 base, with 12 bases between them.

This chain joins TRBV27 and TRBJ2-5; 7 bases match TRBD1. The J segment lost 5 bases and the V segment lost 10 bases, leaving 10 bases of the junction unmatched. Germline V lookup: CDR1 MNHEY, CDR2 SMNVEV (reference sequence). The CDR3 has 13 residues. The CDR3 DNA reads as TGTGCCACAGGACAGGTGTGGTCGGAGACCCAGTACTTC. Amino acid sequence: CATGQVWSETQYF.

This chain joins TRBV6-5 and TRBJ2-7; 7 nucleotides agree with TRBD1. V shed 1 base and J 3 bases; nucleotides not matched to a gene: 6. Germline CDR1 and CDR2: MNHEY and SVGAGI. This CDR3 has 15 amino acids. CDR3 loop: CASSYYTGVDYEQYF. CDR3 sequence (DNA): TGTGCCAGCAGTTACTATACAGGGGTGGACTACGAGCAGTACTTC.

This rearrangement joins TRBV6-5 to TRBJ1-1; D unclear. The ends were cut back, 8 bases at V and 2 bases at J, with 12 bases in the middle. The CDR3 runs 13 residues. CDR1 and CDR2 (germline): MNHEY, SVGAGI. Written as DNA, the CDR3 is TGTGCCAGCGCCCTTCAACTAAACACTGAAGCTTTCTTT. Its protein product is CASALQLNTEAFF.